The rows below give T cell receptor beta chains drawn from one sample of a study of OX40 agonist ivuxolimab in advanced cancers. Repertoires were generated with immunoSEQ multiplex PCR, while TCRdb's copy carries only in-frame clones and drops some. The data hold about 24,000 clones, with 84% observed a single time. This sample comprised CD4+ or CD8+ T cells sorted from blood, obtained in a trial of the OX40 agonist ivuxolimab. The receptors were gathered from an adult with an advanced solid tumor such as melanoma, head and neck, liver or kidney cancer. The CDR3 runs from the conserved cysteine through the conserved F or W. A D gene is named only where the DNA matches it firmly. Clone size appears in some rows only: once, few, many, or a class for an expanded clone.

>NA|TRBJ2-3|TRBV11-2|once
CASSLAEDTQYF
TGTGCCAGCAGCTTAGCAGAAGATACGCAGTATTTT
>NA|TRBJ1-1|TRBV10-3|NA
CAISIQGAGTEAFF
TGTGCCATCAGTATACAGGGTGCGGGCACTGAAGCTTTCTTT
>NA|TRBJ1-3|TRBV6-5|NA
CASSYSRPSSGNTIYF
TGTGCCAGCAGTTACTCGCGGCCTTCCTCTGGAAACACCATATATTTT
>NA|TRBJ1-2|TRBV5-4|NA
CASSFQGLNYGYTF
TGTGCCAGCAGCTTTCAGGGACTTAACTATGGCTACACCTTC
>TRBD2|TRBJ2-1|TRBV4-3|NA
CASSQDIQSGGVNEQFF
TGCGCCAGCAGCCAAGATATCCAGAGCGGGGGGGTCAATGAGCAGTTCTTC
>NA|TRBJ2-7|TRBV30|NA
CAWTRRGVSRYEQYF
TGTGCCTGGACCCGAAGGGGAGTCTCGCGGTACGAGCAGTACTTC
>NA|TRBJ2-2|TRBV6-4|NA
CASSDRADGTGELFF
TGTGCCAGCAGTGACAGGGCGGATGGCACCGGGGAGCTGTTTTTT
>NA|TRBJ1-3|TRBV18|NA
CASSMLRDGIYF
TGTGCCAGCTCTATGCTCCGGGACGGAATATATTTT
>NA|TRBJ1-1|TRBV21-1|NA
CASSRGGNTEAFF
TGTGCCAGCAGCAGAGGGGGGAACACTGAAGCTTTCTTT
>NA|TRBJ1-1|TRBV21-1|NA
CAGGGGVRTEAFF
TGTGCCGGAGGCGGAGGGGTTCGCACTGAAGCTTTCTTT